These T cell receptor beta chains were read from a single sample in a study of blood T cells in healthy people across ages. Via MiXCR, TCRdb re-called the 5' RACE reads, giving one row per CDR3 protein. The table has roughly 700,000 distinct CDR3 sequences, roughly 30% seen once. Sequencing used blood. All receptors derive from a woman at least 80 years old in good health. The CDR3 runs from the conserved cysteine through the conserved F or W. D genes are given only for firm matches. Clone size appears in some rows only: once, few, many, or a class for an expanded clone.

v_call	clone_size	d_call	j_call	cdr3_aa	cdr3_nt
TRBV28	.	.	TRBJ1-4	CASSLEGEGEKLFF	TGTGCCAGCAGTTTGGAGGGGGAAGGTGAAAAACTGTTTTTT
TRBV12-3/TRBV12-4	.	TRBD1	TRBJ1-5	CASSSSGTGRQHF	TGTGCCAGCAGTTCATCCGGGACAGGGAGGCAGCATTTT
TRBV29-1	.	.	TRBJ1-1	CSVVVGKAFF	TGCAGCGTTGTTGTCGGCAAAGCTTTCTTT
TRBV15	many	TRBD1	TRBJ2-7	CATSRDPDRVEQYF	TGTGCCACCAGCAGAGACCCGGACAGGGTTGAGCAGTACTTC
TRBV5-1	.	.	TRBJ2-3	CASTAGAPSTDTQYF	TGCGCCAGCACGGCCGGCGCCCCTAGCACAGATACGCAGTATTTT
TRBV7-2	once	.	TRBJ2-7	CASSPVGGQNSYEQYF	TGTGCCAGCAGCCCCGTCGGGGGACAAAACTCCTACGAGCAGTACTTC
TRBV7-8	many	.	TRBJ2-1	CASLKEPSSYNEQFF	TGTGCCAGCCTCAAGGAGCCGAGCTCCTACAATGAGCAGTTCTTC
TRBV29-1	many	TRBD1	TRBJ1-1	CSVGRNRGRNTEAFF	TGCAGCGTTGGGCGGAACAGGGGGCGCAACACTGAAGCTTTCTTT
TRBV19	many	.	TRBJ1-2	CATTKGVQPRVHYGYTF	TGTGCCACCACCAAAGGGGTCCAACCGCGGGTCCACTATGGCTACACCTTC
TRBV2	.	.	TRBJ2-1	CASSEGRQRSSYNEQFF	TGTGCCAGCAGTGAAGGGCGACAGCGGAGCTCCTACAATGAGCAGTTCTTC
TRBV29-1	many	TRBD1	TRBJ2-7	CSAGTDYYEQYF	TGCAGCGCTGGGACAGACTACTACGAGCAGTACTTC
TRBV6-2/TRBV6-3	many	.	TRBJ2-4	CASRDGNSAQYF	TGTGCCAGCCGGGACGGTAATAGCGCGCAGTACTTC
TRBV6-6	.	.	TRBJ2-1	CASSFRTSWDEQFF	TGTGCCAGCAGTTTTCGTACTAGTTGGGATGAGCAGTTCTTC
TRBV2	.	.	TRBJ2-3	CVSSEGGSSTDTQYF	TGTGTCAGCAGTGAGGGGGGGTCTAGCACAGATACGCAGTATTTT
TRBV5-1	.	TRBD2	TRBJ2-5	CASSIGTSGETQYF	TGCGCCAGCAGCATAGGGACTAGCGGAGAGACCCAGTACTTC
TRBV27	.	TRBD1	TRBJ1-2	CASSLSVTGENGYTF	TGTGCCAGCAGTTTATCAGTGACAGGGGAGAATGGCTACACCTTC
TRBV12-3/TRBV12-4	.	.	TRBJ1-6	CASSSSPGPIETDSPLHF	TGTGCCAGCAGTTCATCCCCGGGACCCATAGAGACGGATTCACCCCTCCACTTT